The rows below give T cell receptor beta chains drawn from one sample of a study of T cells in Graves' hyperthyroidism and ophthalmopathy. From the multiplex PCR reads, TCRdb called clonotypes with MiXCR, one entry per CDR3 protein. Altogether about 410,000 distinct CDR3 sequences are present, 14% to 15% being singletons, with the ten largest covering around 13%. The sequenced sample was blood. The receptors stem from a man aged 18 to 30 with Graves' ophthalmopathy. Both conserved end residues are part of each CDR3. Each record gives: V gene, J gene, clone size, CDR3 protein. Clone size is given for some rows only: seen once, a few or many times, or a class if the clone is expanded.

TRBV6-2/TRBV6-3	TRBJ1-1	many	CASSFIGPTEAFF
TRBV5-1	TRBJ2-1	many	CASSPRGGGTDEQFF
TRBV4-1	TRBJ1-1	many	CASSQEARQNTEAFF
TRBV7-2	TRBJ2-5	many	CASSLNGDEETQYF
TRBV7-2	TRBJ2-3	many	CASSRSDRTDTQYF
TRBV30	TRBJ2-7	many	CAWDRGSSYEQYF
TRBV6-1	TRBJ2-1	many	CASSKKPTSGPYNEQFF
TRBV5-1	TRBJ1-5	many	CASSFSGLGNQPQHF
TRBV25-1	TRBJ2-2	few	CASTRTSGGTNTGELFF
TRBV29-1	TRBJ2-5	-	CSAPLGATQYF
TRBV12-3/TRBV12-4	TRBJ1-5	many	CASRRGGQPQHF
TRBV7-9	TRBJ2-7	many	CASSLGFKEQYF
TRBV7-8	TRBJ2-1	many	CASSLDLGRDEQFF
TRBV27	TRBJ1-2	many	CASSLSWDSFGYTF
TRBV30	TRBJ1-4	-	CAWRPTGFGEKLFF
TRBV27	TRBJ2-5	many	CASSLLAEHKETQYF
TRBV9	TRBJ2-3	-	CASSPGASGRIGDTQYF
TRBV20-1	TRBJ1-2	-	CSARDRVKDYGYTF
TRBV12-3/TRBV12-4	TRBJ1-2	many	CASSFSDIYGYTF
TRBV27	TRBJ1-5	-	CASSSSTGLSNQPQHF
TRBV28	TRBJ2-5	many	CASSTQGGTQYF
TRBV6-4	TRBJ2-7	few	CASSDSRAGAYEQYF
TRBV28	TRBJ2-3	few	CASRPYGTVYSSTDTQYF
TRBV3-1	TRBJ2-7	-	CASSQDTGEQYF
TRBV18	TRBJ2-7	many	CASSPPGLAGGYEQYF
TRBV20-1	TRBJ1-2	many	CSARADYGYTF
TRBV27	TRBJ2-5	few	CASSTGRGETQYF
TRBV4-1	TRBJ2-2	-	CASSQYSAGELFF
TRBV5-6	TRBJ2-2	-	CASSPTVGLNTGELFF